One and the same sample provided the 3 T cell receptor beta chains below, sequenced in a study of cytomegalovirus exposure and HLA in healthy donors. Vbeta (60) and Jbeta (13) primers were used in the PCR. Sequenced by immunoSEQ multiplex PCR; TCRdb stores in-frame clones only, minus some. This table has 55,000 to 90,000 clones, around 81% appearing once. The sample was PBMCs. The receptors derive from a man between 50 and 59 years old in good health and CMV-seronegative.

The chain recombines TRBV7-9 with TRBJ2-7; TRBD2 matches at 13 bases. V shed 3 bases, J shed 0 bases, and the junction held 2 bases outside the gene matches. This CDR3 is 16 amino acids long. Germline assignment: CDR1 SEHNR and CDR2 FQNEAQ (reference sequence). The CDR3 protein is CASSLGLAGNSYEQYF. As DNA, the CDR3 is TGTGCCAGCAGCTTGGGACTAGCGGGGAACTCCTACGAGCAGTACTTC.

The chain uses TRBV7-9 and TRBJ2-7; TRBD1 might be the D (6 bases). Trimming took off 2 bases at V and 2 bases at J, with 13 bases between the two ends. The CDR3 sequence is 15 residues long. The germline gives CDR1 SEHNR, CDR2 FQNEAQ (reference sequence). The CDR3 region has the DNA TGTGCCAGCAGCTTAACAGGGATTCACACCTACGAGCAGTACTTC. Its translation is CASSLTGIHTYEQYF. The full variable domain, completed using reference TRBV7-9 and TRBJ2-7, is DTGVSQNPRHKITKRGQNVTFRCDPISEHNRLYWYRQTLGQGPEFLTYFQNEAQLEKSRLLSDRFSAERPKGSFSTLEIQRTEQGDSAMYLCASSLTGIHTYEQYFGPGTRLTVT.

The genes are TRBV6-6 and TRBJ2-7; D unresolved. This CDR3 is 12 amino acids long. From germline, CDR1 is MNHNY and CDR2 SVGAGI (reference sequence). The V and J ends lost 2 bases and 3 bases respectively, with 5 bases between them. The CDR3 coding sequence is TGTGCCAGCAGTTACATCTACTACGAGCAGTACTTC. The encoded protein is CASSYIYYEQYF.